This is a list of T cell receptor beta chains from one sample in a study of identical twins. One entry per CDR3 protein results from TCRdb running MiXCR on the 5' RACE reads. The sample lists approximately 210,000 distinct CDR3 sequences; more than 15% were seen once. This sample also belongs to another study, concerning T cells expressing NK-cell markers.

Sample: CD8+ T cells sorted from blood. Receptors originate from a woman between 18 and 29 years old in good health. Both conserved end residues are part of each CDR3. The D gene is left open where the match is weak. For some rows the clone size is stated as once, few or many, or as a class when expanded; others skip it.

>TRBV11-2|TRBJ2-1|15|NA|NA
TGTGCCAGCAGCCCGACTAACACTAGAAACAATGAGCAGTTCTTC
CASSPTNTRNNEQFF
>TRBV9|TRBJ1-2|17|TRBD1|few
TGTGCCAGCAGTGACTGGACAGGGGGCCAATCCCAGGATGGCTACACCTTC
CASSDWTGGQSQDGYTF
>TRBV9|TRBJ2-7|14|TRBD1|NA
TGTGCCAGCAGCGAAACAGGGGACCCCTACGAGCAGTACTTC
CASSETGDPYEQYF
>TRBV3-1|TRBJ1-1|14|NA|NA
TGTGCCAGCAGCGATGCAAATCAGGGCCCTGAAGCTTTCTTT
CASSDANQGPEAFF
>TRBV9|TRBJ2-5|14|NA|NA
TGTGCCAGCAGCCCTGTTAGCGGCTCGGAGACCCAGTACTTC
CASSPVSGSETQYF
>TRBV27|TRBJ2-7|15|NA|few
TGTGCCAGCAGTCCAGTCGACAGGTCAGAATACGAGCAGTACTTC
CASSPVDRSEYEQYF
>TRBV7-9|TRBJ1-2|17|TRBD1|NA
TGTGCCAGCAGCTTAGTTGGCAGGACAGGGATCGCCTATGGCTACACCTTC
CASSLVGRTGIAYGYTF
>TRBV27|TRBJ2-7|15|NA|few
TGTGCCAGCACCCGATCTGGTTCTTTTATCTACGAGCAGTACTTC
CASTRSGSFIYEQYF
>TRBV4-1|TRBJ2-1|15|TRBD2|few
TGCGCCAGCAGCCACCGGACTAGCGGGGGAGATGAGCAGTTCTTC
CASSHRTSGGDEQFF
>TRBV29-1|TRBJ2-7|10|NA|NA
TGCAGCGTTCAGAGTTACGAGCAGTACTTC
CSVQSYEQYF
>TRBV4-3|TRBJ2-2|15|TRBD2|NA
TGCGCCAGCAGCCACGGGACTAGCAGCACCGGGGAGCTGTTTTTT
CASSHGTSSTGELFF
>TRBV5-1|TRBJ2-3|15|TRBD1|few
TGCGCCAGCACCGCCACAGGGGGCTACACAGATACGCAGTATTTT
CASTATGGYTDTQYF
>TRBV10-3|TRBJ2-7|13|NA|NA
TGTGCCATCAGTGAGGCAGGGGCCTACGAGCAGTACTTC
CAISEAGAYEQYF
>TRBV27|TRBJ2-7|14|NA|NA
TGTGCCAGCAGTTTTCGTGGCAACGACTACGAGCAGTACTTC
CASSFRGNDYEQYF
>TRBV27|TRBJ2-1|16|TRBD2|NA
TGTGCCAGCAGTTCAATCCCGGGACTAGCTATGAATGAGCAGTTCTTC
CASSSIPGLAMNEQFF
>TRBV9|TRBJ2-7|12|NA|NA
TGTGCCAGCAGCCTCTCGGGACATCACCAGTACTTC
CASSLSGHHQYF
>TRBV27|TRBJ2-7|13|NA|NA
TGTGCCAGCAGTCCGACGAAGGCCCACGAGCAGTACTTC
CASSPTKAHEQYF
>TRBV23-1|TRBJ1-5|12|NA|NA
TGCGCCAGCGGGACTAGCAATCAGCCCCAGCATTTT
CASGTSNQPQHF
>TRBV7-2|TRBJ1-3|14|NA|few
TGTGCCAGCAGCTTAGAAGATGAAGGAAACACCATATATTTT
CASSLEDEGNTIYF
>TRBV20-1|TRBJ2-5|11|NA|NA
TGCAGCCTTGGTCCCCAAGAGACCCAGTACTTC
CSLGPQETQYF
>TRBV28|TRBJ2-5|13|NA|few
TGTGCCTGCCTCCAGGAGGGGGGAGTGACCCAGTACTTC
CACLQEGGVTQYF
>TRBV7-8|TRBJ2-3|18|TRBD2|NA
TGTGCCAGCAACCCCCGACTAGCGGGGGGGCCGGGCACAGATACGCAGTATTTT
CASNPRLAGGPGTDTQYF
>TRBV7-8|TRBJ2-3|12|NA|many
TGTGCCAGCAGCTCCGTAGCCGATACGCAGTATTTT
CASSSVADTQYF
>TRBV28|TRBJ1-1|15|NA|NA
TGTGCCAGCAGTTTAGTGGGACGGTTGAACACTGAAGCTTTCTTT
CASSLVGRLNTEAFF
>TRBV5-1|TRBJ2-5|15|TRBD2|NA
TGCGCCAGCGCCCCTTTCGGGGGGTCTTCAGAGACCCAGTACTTC
CASAPFGGSSETQYF
>TRBV6-5|TRBJ2-7|13|NA|few
TGTGCCAGCAGTTACTCGACAGGCCTCGAGCAGTACTTC
CASSYSTGLEQYF
>TRBV3-1|TRBJ2-7|15|TRBD2|NA
TGTGCCAGCAGCCGTACGGGACTAGCGGGACGCGAGCAGTACTTC
CASSRTGLAGREQYF
>TRBV7-2|TRBJ2-7|15|TRBD1|few
TGTGCCAGCAGCTACGCGTTGAGACAGGGGGACGAGCAGTACTTC
CASSYALRQGDEQYF
>TRBV5-5|TRBJ1-1|15|TRBD1|many
TGTGCCAGCAGCGAACACAGGGGAATGAGCACTGAAGCTTTCTTT
CASSEHRGMSTEAFF
>TRBV12-3/TRBV12-4|TRBJ2-1|11|NA|few
TGTGCCAGCAGGGGGTTGAATGAGCAGTTCTTC
CASRGLNEQFF
>TRBV5-1|TRBJ2-7|15|TRBD2|NA
TGCGCCAGCAGCTGGGGAGCGGGAGCTCCAAACGAGCAGTACTTC
CASSWGAGAPNEQYF
>TRBV2|TRBJ2-7|16|NA|NA
TGTGCCAGCAAAGGGTCAGGTCGACTGCATCTCTACGAGCAGTACTTC
CASKGSGRLHLYEQYF
>TRBV12-3/TRBV12-4|TRBJ2-7|15|NA|NA
TGTGCCAGCTCCCCGCGGGGCGATTCCTCCTACGAGCAGTACTTC
CASSPRGDSSYEQYF
>TRBV12-3/TRBV12-4|TRBJ2-7|15|NA|NA
TGTGCCAGCAGCAGACCAGGGCTAAGCTCCTACGAGCAGTACTTC
CASSRPGLSSYEQYF
>TRBV29-1|TRBJ2-1|13|NA|NA
TGCAGCGTTGAGGACCCAGATACCTACGAGCAGTTCTTC
CSVEDPDTYEQFF
>TRBV6-1|TRBJ2-1|13|NA|many
TGTGCCAGCAGTCAACAGGGGAGGCATGAGCAGTTCTTC
CASSQQGRHEQFF
>TRBV29-1|TRBJ2-2|14|NA|NA
TGCAGCGTTGTGGGGCGCACGAACACCGGGGAGCTGTTTTTT
CSVVGRTNTGELFF
>TRBV12-3/TRBV12-4|TRBJ2-5|14|NA|few
TGTGCCAGCAGACAGGGACACTTCGAAGAGACCCAGTACTTC
CASRQGHFEETQYF
>TRBV20-1|TRBJ2-1|12|NA|NA
TGCAGTGCTTCAAAGGCCCTAAATGAGCAGTTCTTC
CSASKALNEQFF
>TRBV20-1|TRBJ1-2|14|TRBD1|NA
TGCAGTGCTAGAGATCGGGACAGCTACTATGGCTACACCTTC
CSARDRDSYYGYTF
>TRBV7-9|TRBJ1-5|14|NA|few
TGTGCCAGCAGCCCGGGGGACCTCAATCAGCCCCAGCATTTT
CASSPGDLNQPQHF